This T cell receptor (beta chain) emerged from a study of early T cells in non-severe SARS-CoV-2 infection. In the study overall: Bulk RNA taken from unsorted whole blood was sequenced, leaving chains unpaired.

Study outcomes and limitations: VDJdb matching favored anti-spike CD8 responses, missing private and CD4 specificities.

This CDR3 is 13 amino acids long. The V gene end was trimmed by 6 bases and the J gene end by 1 base; junction bases not matched to a gene: 2. The germline V gene encodes CDR1 SNHLY and CDR2 FYNNEI. Remarks on this clonotype: The antigen is unknown.

Individual cDNA molecules each received unique molecular identifiers attached to them. TCRdb passed the 5' RACE reads through MiXCR, listing each CDR3 protein once. The sample yields 55,000 to 65,000 distinct CDR3 sequences, around an eighth seen once. This sequence originates from an adult who was a healthcare worker with PCR-confirmed SARS-CoV-2 infection or an uninfected control (not recorded which). This chain connects TRBV2 to TRBJ1-1; 7 nucleotides match TRBD1. The material was whole blood, obtained at baseline. CDR3: CASSGQENTEAFF. The DNA for the CDR3 is TGTGCCAGCAGCGGACAGGAGAACACTGAAGCTTTCTTT.